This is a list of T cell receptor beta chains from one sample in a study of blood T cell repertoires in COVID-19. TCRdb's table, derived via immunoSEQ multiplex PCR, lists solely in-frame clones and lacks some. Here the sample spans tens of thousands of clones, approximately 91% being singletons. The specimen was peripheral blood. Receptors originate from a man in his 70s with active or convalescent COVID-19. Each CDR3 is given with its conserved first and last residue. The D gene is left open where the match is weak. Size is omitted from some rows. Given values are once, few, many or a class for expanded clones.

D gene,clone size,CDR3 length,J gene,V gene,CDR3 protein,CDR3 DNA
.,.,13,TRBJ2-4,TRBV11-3,CASSLTPKNIQYF,TGTGCCAGCAGCTTAACTCCCAAAAACATTCAGTACTTC
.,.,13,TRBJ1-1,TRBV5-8,CASSSRGPTEAFF,TGTGCCAGCAGTTCTCGGGGTCCGACTGAAGCTTTCTTT
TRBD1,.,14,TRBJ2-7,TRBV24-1,CATSDADRAYEQYF,TGTGCCACCAGTGATGCGGACAGGGCGTACGAGCAGTACTTC
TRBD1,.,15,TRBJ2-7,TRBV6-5,CASSYSGQGWYEQYF,TGTGCCAGCAGTTACTCGGGACAGGGGTGGTACGAGCAGTACTTC
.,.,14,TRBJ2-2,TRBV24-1,CATSESGNTGELFF,TGTGCCACCTCTGAGTCGGGGAACACCGGGGAGCTGTTTTTT
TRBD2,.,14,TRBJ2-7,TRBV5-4,CASSFSGGSYEQYF,TGTGCCAGCAGCTTTAGCGGGGGATCCTACGAGCAGTACTTC
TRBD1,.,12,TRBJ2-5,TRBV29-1,CSGTTGDETQYF,TGCAGCGGTACGACAGGGGACGAGACCCAGTACTTC
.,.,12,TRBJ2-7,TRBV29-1,CSVEAGIHEQYF,TGCAGCGTTGAGGCAGGGATTCACGAGCAGTACTTC
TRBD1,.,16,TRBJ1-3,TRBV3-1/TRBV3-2,CASSARTGQTGNTIYF,TGTGCCAGCAGCGCCCGGACAGGACAAACTGGAAACACCATATATTTT
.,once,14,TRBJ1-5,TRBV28,CASNDWGENQPQHF,TGTGCCAGCAATGACTGGGGCGAAAATCAGCCCCAGCATTTT
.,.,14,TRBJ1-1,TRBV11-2,CASSLGAENTEAFF,TGTGCCAGCAGCTTAGGAGCGGAGAACACTGAAGCTTTCTTT